The next 18 T cell receptor beta chains were all read from a single sample in a study of blood T cell repertoires in COVID-19. The protocol was immunoSEQ multiplex PCR, while the TCRdb copy is restricted to in-frame clones and leaves out a portion. The data contain over 400,000 clones, approximately 90% of them singletons. Sequencing used peripheral blood. The receptors derive from a woman aged 30 to 39 with active or convalescent COVID-19.

As regards this clone: At one end, the junction sequence differs from germline, possibly due to a read error. The chain recombines TRBV19 with TRBJ2-7, with TRBD2 matching 8 bases. The CDR3 spans 15 residues. Germline CDR1 LNHDA, CDR2 SQIVND (reference sequence). The CDR3 reads CASSRAGTDRGGPVF. CDR3 DNA: TGTGCCAGTAGTAGAGCCGGGACGGACCGGGGGGGGCCAGTCTTC.

The rearrangement joins TRBV14 to TRBJ2-2; TRBD1 agrees at 11 bases. Germline assignment: CDR1 SGHDN and CDR2 FVKESK. J was trimmed by 6 bases and V by 4 bases; bases with no gene match: 7. The CDR3 totals 16 residues. CDR3 amino acids: CASSPLRDRGSGELFF. In nucleotides, the CDR3 is TGTGCCAGCAGCCCCCTCCGGGACAGGGGGTCCGGGGAGCTGTTTTTT.

The rearrangement uses TRBV29-1 and TRBJ1-3; TRBD1 might be the D (5 bases). The germline V gene has CDR1 SQVTM and CDR2 ANQGSEA. Trimming took 7 bases from V and 3 from J, leaving 7 bases between them. There are 11 residues in the CDR3. CDR3 in amino acids: CSGRGGNTIYF. The CDR3 DNA reads as TGCAGCGGTAGGGGTGGAAACACCATATATTTT. Together with reference TRBV29-1 and TRBJ1-3, the CDR3 gives the full variable domain: SAVISQKPSRDICQRGTSLTIQCQVDSQVTMMFWYRQQPGQSLTLIATANQGSEATYESGFVIDKFPISRPNLTFSTLTVSNMSPEDSSIYLCSGRGGNTIYFGEGSWLTVV.

About this clone itself: Different DNA sequences within this sample yield the same CDR3. V and J are TRBV6-5 and TRBJ1-3; 8 bases line up with TRBD1. The CDR3 runs 14 residues. The trim removed 5 bases at V and 3 bases at J, leaving 3 bases unmatched. From germline, CDR1 is MNHEY and CDR2 SVGAGI. The DNA for the CDR3 is TGTGCCAGCAGTCGGACAGGGTATGGAAACACCATATATTTT. As protein: CASSRTGYGNTIYF.

The genes are TRBV11-2 and TRBJ2-2; 10 nucleotides agree with TRBD2. V lost 8 bases and J lost 0; bases outside the gene matches: 9. The V gene's germline CDR1 is SGHAT and CDR2 FQNNGV. The CDR3 is 17 residues long. The CDR3 nucleotides are TGTGCCAGCGTAGCGGGGGGACTTTACACGAACACCGGGGAGCTGTTTTTT. Translated, it gives CASVAGGLYTNTGELFF.

The rearrangement links TRBV5-1 to TRBJ2-4; D perhaps matches TRBD2 (5 bases). Trimming left V 1 base short and J 5 bases short, with 10 bases between. The CDR3 is 14 residues long. Germline CDR1 reads SGHRS; CDR2 reads YFSETQ. Here the CDR3 reads CASSLHGSENIQYF. The CDR3 nucleotides are TGCGCCAGCAGCTTGCATGGGAGCGAAAACATTCAGTACTTC.

The V call is TRBV15, the J call TRBJ2-1, with 7 bases that match TRBD2. V was clipped by 3 bases and J by 5 bases; unmatched bases: 10. The CDR3 covers 16 residues. Germline loops: CDR1 LNHNV, CDR2 YYDKDF (reference sequence). CDR3 in amino acids: CATSRLSGLLHNEQFF. CDR3 DNA: TGTGCCACCAGCAGGCTTAGCGGGCTCTTACACAATGAGCAGTTCTTC.

The chain couples TRBV5-1 to TRBJ1-3, with 8 bases fitting TRBD1. J lost 4 bases, V lost 4 bases, and 4 bases had no gene match. In germline, CDR1 is SGHRS, CDR2 YFSETQ. This CDR3 contains 14 residues. The CDR3 loop is CASSAGTGGNTIYF. The CDR3 DNA reads TGCGCCAGCAGCGCCGGGACAGGAGGAAACACCATATATTTT.

The chain has TRBV11-2 and TRBJ1-2, with TRBD1 as a possible D gene (5 bases). This CDR3 spans 14 amino acids. Germline V gene data show CDR1 as SGHAT and CDR2 as FQNNGV. V was clipped by 4 bases and J by 4 bases, with 13 bases between them. In DNA, the CDR3 is TGTGCCAGCAGCTCACAGGCCCCCGGCTATGGCTACACCTTC. This sequence encodes CASSSQAPGYGYTF. Variable domain in full (rest from reference TRBV11-2 and TRBJ1-2): EAGVAQSPRYKIIEKRQSVAFWCNPISGHATLYWYQQILGQGPKLLIQFQNNGVVDDSQLPKDRFSAERLKGVDSTLKIQPAKLEDSAVYLCASSSQAPGYGYTFGSGTRLTVV.

The chain uses TRBV15 and TRBJ1-5, with D perhaps TRBD1 (5 bases). The ends were cut back, 1 base at V and 3 bases at J, with 10 bases in the middle. The CDR3 totals 15 residues. CDR1 LNHNV and CDR2 YYDKDF come from the germline V gene (reference sequence). The CDR3 protein is CATSRGRTTNQPQHF. The DNA of the CDR3 is TGTGCCACCAGCAGAGGTAGGACAACCAATCAGCCCCAGCATTTT.

The chain combines TRBV9 with TRBJ2-6, with unresolved D. V was cut by 0 bases and J by 0 bases, with 16 bases left in between. Per germline, CDR1 SGDLS and CDR2 YYNGEE. This CDR3 is built from 19 residues. The CDR3 coding sequence is TGTGCCAGCAGCGTAGCTCTCGGTCCGGGTGGCTCTGGGGCCAACGTCCTGACTTTC. It yields the protein CASSVALGPGGSGANVLTF. The variable domain in full, completed from reference TRBV9 and TRBJ2-6, reads DSGVTQTPKHLITATGQRVTLRCSPRSGDLSVYWYQQSLDQGLQFLIQYYNGEERAKGNILERFSAQQFPDLHSELNLSSLELGDSALYFCASSVALGPGGSGANVLTFGAGSRLTVL.

The chain links TRBV12-5 to TRBJ1-1; D is ambiguous. V gave up 9 bases and J gave up 0 bases, with 14 bases separating them. This CDR3 region has 14 residues. From germline, CDR1 is LGHNT and CDR2 FRNRAP. CDR3 in amino acids: CASESGGVNTEAFF. CDR3 DNA: TGTGCTAGCGAATCTGGCGGGGTGAACACTGAAGCTTTCTTT.

The chain employs TRBV7-9 and TRBJ2-5; 8 bases line up with TRBD1. CDR1 and CDR2 (germline): SEHNR, FQNEAQ (reference sequence). This CDR3 is built from 16 residues. The V gene end was trimmed by 7 bases and the J gene end by 2 bases; junction bases not matched to a gene: 12. This CDR3 is CASNMVGRGQQETQYF. CDR3 coding DNA: TGTGCCAGCAACATGGTGGGCAGGGGGCAACAAGAGACCCAGTACTTC.

J is TRBJ1-1 and V is TRBV29-1; D possibly corresponds to TRBD1 (5 bases). Per germline, CDR1 SQVTM and CDR2 ANQGSEA. Trimming took 4 bases from V and 0 from J, leaving 9 bases between them. The CDR3 is made up of 13 amino acids. This chain's CDR3 is CSVGGTMNTEAFF. The CDR3, as DNA: TGCAGCGTTGGCGGGACTATGAACACTGAAGCTTTCTTT.

The rearrangement links TRBV6-5 to TRBJ2-5; D is undetermined. CDR1 is MNHEY, CDR2 SVGAGI, per germline. The CDR3 runs 13 residues. Trimming cost V 6 bases and J 7 bases, with 15 bases left between them. CDR3 DNA: TGTGCCAGCAGCCTTTTCGGGTTGGGGACCCAGTACTTC. Translating gives CASSLFGLGTQYF.

The rearrangement links TRBV5-6 to TRBJ1-5, with a possible D match to TRBD1 (5 bases). Trimming removed 4 bases from V and 4 bases from J, with 12 bases in between. This CDR3 has 14 amino acids. In germline, CDR1 is SGHDT, CDR2 YYEEEE. This chain's CDR3 is CASSGSRTNQPQHF. The CDR3 DNA follows: TGTGCCAGCAGCGGGTCCAGGACAAATCAGCCCCAGCATTTT.

This clone was observed a single time. The chain is built from TRBV28 and TRBJ1-2; no clear D gene. V was cut by 1 base and J by 3 bases, with 9 bases left in between. Per germline, CDR1 MDHEN and CDR2 SYDVKM. CDR3 length equals 14 residues. CDR3: CASSLLAGDYGYTF. In DNA form, the CDR3 reads TGTGCCAGCAGTTTATTAGCCGGAGACTATGGCTACACCTTC.

This clone was picked up one time. The V and J genes are TRBV5-5 and TRBJ2-3, with TRBD2 matching 9 bases. This CDR3 contains 16 residues. The V and J ends lost 4 bases and 0 bases, in that order; junction bases with no gene match: 6. Germline V lookup: CDR1 SGHKS, CDR2 YYEKEE (reference sequence). The CDR3 DNA is TGTGCCAGCAGCCCTCCCACTAGCGGGAGCACAGATACGCAGTATTTT. It codes for CASSPPTSGSTDTQYF.